One sample yielded the 14 T cell receptor beta chains listed below, sequenced in a study of beta chain features in type 1 diabetes. Study-level points and caveats: For Type 1 diabetes patients, all four CD4+ subsets carried TCRB CDR3s that were moderately but significantly shorter.

The entirety of the isolated RNA underwent reverse transcription, so expressed TCRB transcripts were sequenced. Produced via immunoSEQ multiplex PCR; TCRdb's table is partial and in-frame only. Of roughly 700,000 clones listed, roughly 12% were seen once; the top ten hold 0.02% to 0.025%. These receptors have no known antigen. Material: naive CD4+ T cells from blood. These receptors originate from a man aged 18-30 years with type 1 diabetes.

A few counts support this clone. V usage is TRBV5-1 and J usage is TRBJ2-1; D is undetermined. Germline assignment: CDR1 SGHRS and CDR2 YFSETQ. CDR3 length: 14 residues. The V gene lost 0 bases and the J gene lost 5 bases, with 9 bases spanning the gap. The chain's CDR3 is CASSLAGSNNEQFF. The CDR3 DNA follows: TGCGCCAGCAGCTTGGCAGGCAGCAACAATGAGCAGTTCTTC.

This clone has a handful of counts. The V call is TRBV29-1, the J call TRBJ2-5; D is uncertain. Germline CDR1 is SQVTM and CDR2 is ANQGSEA. Trimming shortened V by 6 bases and J by 2 bases, and 19 bases separated the two germline ends. This CDR3 region has 15 residues. The CDR3 region has the DNA TGCAGCGTCCAACTGGATCACCGGTTACAAGAGACCCAGTACTTC. This sequence encodes CSVQLDHRLQETQYF.

The rearrangement uses TRBV7-9 and TRBJ2-5; D is unclear. This CDR3 spans 14 amino acids. CDR1 SEHNR and CDR2 FQNEAQ come from the germline V gene (reference sequence). Between the trimmed V and J ends, which lost 1 base and 1 base, there was a span of 7 bases. The CDR3 DNA reads TGTGCCAGCAGCTTAGAAAAGTTCCAAGAGACCCAGTACTTC. Residues: CASSLEKFQETQYF.

This clone was detected a few times. This chain joins TRBV7-9 and TRBJ2-2; D uncertain. This CDR3 comprises 14 residues. Deletions cut 7 bases from V and 1 base from J, with 10 bases between. Germline V CDR1 and CDR2: SEHNR, FQNEAQ (reference sequence). The CDR3 sequence: CASIGSGNTGELFF. The CDR3 bases are TGTGCCAGCATTGGGTCGGGGAACACCGGGGAGCTGTTTTTT.

The rearrangement joins TRBV6-5 to TRBJ2-3; TRBD2 matches at 9 bases. The J segment lost 2 bases and the V segment lost 6 bases, leaving 3 bases of the junction unmatched. In germline, CDR1 is MNHEY, CDR2 SVGAGI. This CDR3 spans 14 amino acids. The CDR3 region has the DNA TGTGCCAGCAGGTTAGCGGGGGACACAGATACGCAGTATTTT. Protein sequence: CASRLAGDTDTQYF.

This rearrangement joins TRBV19 to TRBJ2-6, with D possibly TRBD2 on 5 matching bases. CDR1 and CDR2 from the germline V gene are LNHDA and SQIVND (reference sequence). This CDR3 spans 14 amino acids. Trimming left V 9 bases short and J 0 bases short, with 9 bases between. CDR3 nucleotides: TGTGCCAGCGGACTGCCCTCTGGGGCCAACGTCCTGACTTTC. This sequence encodes CASGLPSGANVLTF. Based on the CDR3 plus reference TRBV19 and TRBJ2-6, the full variable domain is DGGITQSPKYLFRKEGQNVTLSCEQNLNHDAMYWYRQDPGQGLRLIYYSQIVNDFQKGDIAEGYSVSREKKESFPLTVTSAQKNPTAFYLCASGLPSGANVLTFGAGSRLTVL.

This clone was seen a handful of times. V usage is TRBV11-2 and J usage is TRBJ2-7; TRBD1 agrees at 7 bases. Germline CDR1 is SGHAT and CDR2 is FQNNGV. CDR3 size: 13 residues. The junction had 6 bases not matched to a gene; V was cut back by 5 bases and J by 5 bases. The chain's CDR3 is CASSPDRAHEQYF. The DNA of the CDR3 is TGTGCCAGCAGCCCAGACAGGGCTCACGAGCAGTACTTC.

The rearrangement uses TRBV19 and TRBJ2-3; D gene uncertain. CDR1 is LNHDA, CDR2 SQIVND, per germline (reference sequence). The CDR3 is 12 residues long. The ends were cut back, 1 base at V and 6 bases at J, with 5 bases in the middle. The CDR3 region has the DNA TGTGCCAGTAGTATAGGACGCGATACGCAGTATTTT. Translation: CASSIGRDTQYF.

This rearrangement joins TRBV19 to TRBJ1-5, with D possibly being TRBD1 (5 bases). The CDR3 runs to 14 residues. Between the trimmed V and J ends, which lost 2 bases and 1 base, there was a span of 6 bases. Germline-derived CDR1 and CDR2 are LNHDA and SQIVND (reference sequence). CDR3 in amino acids: CASSIQGSNQPQHF. In DNA form, the CDR3 reads TGTGCCAGTAGTATACAGGGAAGCAATCAGCCCCAGCATTTT.

This clone has only a few counts. The chain links TRBV6-6 to TRBJ2-3, with D possibly TRBD1 on 5 matching bases. This CDR3 comprises 14 residues. Germline loops: CDR1 MNHNY, CDR2 SVGAGI (reference sequence). V dropped 8 bases and J dropped 3 bases, with 15 bases sitting between them. The CDR3 DNA reads TGTGCCAGCTGCAGCAGGGTAGGAACAGATACGCAGTATTTT. Amino acids: CASCSRVGTDTQYF.

This chain connects TRBV5-1 to TRBJ2-3, with 8 positions matching TRBD1. CDR3 length: 16 residues. Trimming took 4 bases from V and 1 from J; bases not matched to a gene: 8. Germline V gene lookup returns CDR1 SGHRS and CDR2 YFSETQ. The CDR3 is CASSPVGGQGTDTQYF. The CDR3 DNA is TGCGCCAGCAGCCCGGTAGGGGGACAGGGCACAGATACGCAGTATTTT.

This clone was recorded a few times. The chain has TRBV5-6 and TRBJ2-7, with a tentative D call TRBD2 (6 bases). With 2 bases removed from V and 7 bases from J, the gap between germline ends came to 10 bases. Germline CDR1 SGHDT, CDR2 YYEEEE. There are 12 residues in the CDR3. This chain's CDR3 is CASSFRGMEQYF. In nucleotides, the CDR3 is TGTGCCAGCAGCTTCCGGGGGATGGAGCAGTACTTC.

This clone has just a few counts. In the same sample, other DNA sequences code for this CDR3. This chain connects TRBV29-1 to TRBJ1-3; D gene uncertain. In germline, CDR1 is SQVTM, CDR2 ANQGSEA. The V gene lost 3 bases and the J gene lost 0 bases, with 9 bases spanning the gap. This CDR3 spans 14 amino acids. CDR3 DNA: TGCAGCGTTGAGGCCAGACTCTCTGGAAACACCATATATTTT. Protein sequence: CSVEARLSGNTIYF. The variable domain in full, with the rest retrieved from reference TRBV29-1 and TRBJ1-3, is SAVISQKPSRDICQRGTSLTIQCQVDSQVTMMFWYRQQPGQSLTLIATANQGSEATYESGFVIDKFPISRPNLTFSTLTVSNMSPEDSSIYLCSVEARLSGNTIYFGEGSWLTVV.

V gene TRBV10-3 combines with J gene TRBJ2-3; D remains unclear. V gave up 4 bases and J gave up 4 bases, with 6 bases separating them. CDR1 is ENHRY, CDR2 SYGVKD, per germline. The CDR3 is 12 residues long. CDR3 nucleotide sequence: TGTGCCATCAGTGCATTCGCAGATACGCAGTATTTT. Translation: CAISAFADTQYF.